Given below is one T cell receptor (beta chain) in context. Its target antigen remains unknown. An end of the junction does not agree with germline; a read error may underlie this. Donors were 30 to 45 systemically healthy Caucasian individuals from Russia aged 6 to 90 years. Each donor gave ten milliliters of peripheral blood, drawn into EDTA-treated Vacutainer tubes. Ficoll-Paque density-gradient centrifugation was used to isolate PBMCs, with at least 7 million per sample. Total RNA, at least 6 micrograms per sample, was extracted from PBMCs with Trizol reagent. For every donor, flow cytometry on a PBMC aliquot measured the percentage of naive CD45RAhigh/CD27high T cells. Libraries were built with 5' RACE. The sequencer listed for this sample is Illumina HiSeq 2500. The second PCR ran for roughly 7 to 12 cycles and used a J-beta primer mix along with a sample-barcoded 5' primer. A unique molecular identifier was introduced onto each TCR beta cDNA molecule by a template-switch 5' adaptor carrying 12 random nucleotides. At least 2.5 million CDR3-containing paired-end reads were obtained from each sample. All of the RNA was converted into first-strand cDNA using the Mint cDNA synthesis kit, with a TRBC-specific oligonucleotide serving as the primer. All cDNA was treated with uracil-DNA glycosylase and then went through a first 18-cycle PCR with the universal primers M1SS and BC2_uni_R. For the original study's pipeline: Each sample was normalized by randomly selecting 1 million high-quality reads, each carrying a distinct molecular identifier. Instead of being binned into consensus sequences, reads with shared molecular identifiers were discarded. MiTCR, run with a Q25 quality threshold and the strictest error-elimination algorithm, handled CDR3 identification, clonotype clustering and error correction. A nonparametric unseen species model using Euler transformation provided a lower-bound estimate of total TCR beta diversity. Starting from the raw public reads, TCRdb applied fastp trimming at Q25, assembled clones with MiXCR and retained in-frame beta chains. CDR3 protein duplicates are merged, each entry listing the most common genes and DNA. In this record, the V and J calls reflect TCRdb's handling and not the investigators' own analysis. The sample table contains about 1,000,000 distinct CDR3 sequences; only one count was recorded for more than 35% of them. 15% to 20% of the sample lies in the top ten.

The entry originates in a study of blood T cells in healthy people across ages (dated by TCRdb to the mid-2010s). For the wider study: In model experiments, template switching captured about one uniquely barcoded TCR beta cDNA molecule for every two T cells. Using the same blood draw, the study looked at two additional independent replicas of 1 million unique cDNA reads for two donors, one aged 18 to 30 and the other aged 80 or older. The donors were split into four age groups: young (average around 16 years), middle-aged (more than 35), aged (more than 60) and long-lived (roughly 86). To avoid experimental bias, donors of different ages were spread randomly across the sequencing lanes. To track age-related changes in TCR beta repertoire diversity, the study relied on deep sequencing normalized with unique cDNA molecular identifiers. Broad study findings and their caveats: The CMV infection status of donors was not known, potentially confounding age-related changes in expanded clonotypes. Compared with the aged group, more naive CD4+ T cells, fewer expanded clones and increased TCR diversity were shown by the long-lived group, suggesting age selection. Observed TCR beta diversity correlated strongly with the percentage of naive T cells measured by flow cytometry. Observed TCR beta diversity per million T cells fell roughly linearly with age, and a significant reduction was already apparent by age approximately 41. Bulk unsorted PBMC profiling prevented conclusive comparison of naive and antigen-experienced compartments. Estimates of total diversity from one million sequenced T cells were regarded as lower bounds and underestimates.

The CDR3, from cysteine to phenylalanine, totals 13 residues. CDR3 DNA is the only sequence kept; it has 39 bases, read in frame from the first base. Sequences SNHLY (CDR1) and FYNNEI (CDR2) are obtained from the germline V gene. The chain couples TRBV2 to TRBJ1-1; TRBD1 is possibly the D segment (6 matching bases). Sequencing was performed on blood. This clonotype originated in a woman aged 55-69 years in good health. The CDR3 here reads CASSADRNTETFF. Read as DNA, the sequence is TGTGCCAGCAGTGCCGACAGGAACACTGAAACTTTCTTT.